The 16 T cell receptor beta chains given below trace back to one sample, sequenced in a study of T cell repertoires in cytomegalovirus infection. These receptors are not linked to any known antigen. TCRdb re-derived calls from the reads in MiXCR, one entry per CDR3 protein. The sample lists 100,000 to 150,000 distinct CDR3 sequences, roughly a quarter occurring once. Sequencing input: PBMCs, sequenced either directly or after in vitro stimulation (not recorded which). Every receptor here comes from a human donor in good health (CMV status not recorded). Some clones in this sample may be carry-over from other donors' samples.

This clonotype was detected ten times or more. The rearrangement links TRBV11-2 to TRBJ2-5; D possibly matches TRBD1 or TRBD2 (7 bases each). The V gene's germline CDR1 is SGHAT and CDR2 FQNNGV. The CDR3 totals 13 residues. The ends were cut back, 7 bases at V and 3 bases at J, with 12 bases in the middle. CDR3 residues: CASTRGGEETQYF. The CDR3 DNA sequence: TGTGCCAGCACCAGGGGGGGGGAAGAGACCCAGTACTTC.

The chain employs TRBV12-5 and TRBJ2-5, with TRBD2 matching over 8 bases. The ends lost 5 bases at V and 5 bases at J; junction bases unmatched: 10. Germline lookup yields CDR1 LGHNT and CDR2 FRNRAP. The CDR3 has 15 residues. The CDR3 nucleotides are TGTGCTAGTGGTCCCTGGGGAAGCGGGAGTGAGACCCAGTACTTC. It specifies CASGPWGSGSETQYF. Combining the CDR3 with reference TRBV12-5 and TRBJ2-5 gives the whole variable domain DARVTQTPRHKVTEMGQEVTMRCQPILGHNTVFWYRQTMMQGLELLAYFRNRAPLDDSGMPKDRFSAEMPDATLATLKIQPSEPRDSAVYFCASGPWGSGSETQYFGPGTRLLVL.

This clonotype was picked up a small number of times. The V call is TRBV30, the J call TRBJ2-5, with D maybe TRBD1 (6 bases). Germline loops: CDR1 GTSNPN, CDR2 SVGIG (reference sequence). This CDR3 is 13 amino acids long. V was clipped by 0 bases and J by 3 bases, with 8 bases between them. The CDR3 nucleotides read TGTGCCTGGAGTGTAAACAGGGAAGAGACCCAGTACTTC. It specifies CAWSVNREETQYF.

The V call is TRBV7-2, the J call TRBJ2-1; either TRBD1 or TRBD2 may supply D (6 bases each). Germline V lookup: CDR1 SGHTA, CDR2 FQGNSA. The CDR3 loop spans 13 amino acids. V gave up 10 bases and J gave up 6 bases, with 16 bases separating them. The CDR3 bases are TGTGCCACTCGGAGGGCAGGGGTCAATGAGCAGTTCTTC. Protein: CATRRAGVNEQFF.

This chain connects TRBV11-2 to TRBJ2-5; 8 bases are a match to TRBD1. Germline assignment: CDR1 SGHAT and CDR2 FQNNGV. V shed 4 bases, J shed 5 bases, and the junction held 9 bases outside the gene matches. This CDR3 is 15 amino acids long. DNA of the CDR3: TGTGCCAGCAGCTCTCCCGGACAGGGCTGGGAGACCCAGTACTTC. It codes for CASSSPGQGWETQYF.

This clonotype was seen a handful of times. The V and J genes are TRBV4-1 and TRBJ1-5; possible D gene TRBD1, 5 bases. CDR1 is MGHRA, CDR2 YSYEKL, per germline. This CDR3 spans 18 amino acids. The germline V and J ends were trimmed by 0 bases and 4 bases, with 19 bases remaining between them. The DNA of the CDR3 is TGCGCCAGCAGCCAAGATCAGGGCTCATGGGCCCAAAATCAGCCCCAGCATTTT. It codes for CASSQDQGSWAQNQPQHF.

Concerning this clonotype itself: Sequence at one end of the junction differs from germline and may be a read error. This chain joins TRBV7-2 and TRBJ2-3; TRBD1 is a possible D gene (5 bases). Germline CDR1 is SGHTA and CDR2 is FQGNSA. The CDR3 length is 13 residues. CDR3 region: CASRLGAADTQYF. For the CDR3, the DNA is TGTGCCAGCAGATTAGGGGCAGCTGATACGCAGTATTTT.

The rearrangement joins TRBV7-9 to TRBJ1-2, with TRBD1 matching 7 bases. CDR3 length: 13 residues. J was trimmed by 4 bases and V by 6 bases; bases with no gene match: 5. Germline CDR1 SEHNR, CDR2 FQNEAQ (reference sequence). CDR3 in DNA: TGTGCCAGCAGTCGACAGGGCCTCTATGGCTACACCTTC. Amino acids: CASSRQGLYGYTF.

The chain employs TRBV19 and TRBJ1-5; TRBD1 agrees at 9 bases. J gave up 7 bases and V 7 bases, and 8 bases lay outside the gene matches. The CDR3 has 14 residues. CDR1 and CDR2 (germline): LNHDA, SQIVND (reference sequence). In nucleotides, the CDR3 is TGTGCCAGTACCTTAACAGGGGGCAGCCAGCCCCAGCATTTT. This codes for CASTLTGGSQPQHF.

CDR3 sequence (DNA): TGCGCCAGCAGCCAAGTTGTAACAGCTAACTATGGCTACACCTTC. This sequence encodes CASSQVVTANYGYTF. The V and J genes are TRBV4-1 and TRBJ1-2, with D uncertain. Germline V gene sequence: CDR1 MGHRA, CDR2 YSYEKL. Trimming pared 1 base from V and 0 bases from J, leaving 9 bases between. The length of the CDR3 is 15 residues.

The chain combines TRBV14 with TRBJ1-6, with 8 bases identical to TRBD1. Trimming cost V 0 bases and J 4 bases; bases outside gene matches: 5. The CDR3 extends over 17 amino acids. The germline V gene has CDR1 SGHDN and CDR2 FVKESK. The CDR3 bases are TGTGCCAGCAGCCAAGACAGGGGGCCAGGGTATAATTCACCCCTCCACTTT. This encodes CASSQDRGPGYNSPLHF.

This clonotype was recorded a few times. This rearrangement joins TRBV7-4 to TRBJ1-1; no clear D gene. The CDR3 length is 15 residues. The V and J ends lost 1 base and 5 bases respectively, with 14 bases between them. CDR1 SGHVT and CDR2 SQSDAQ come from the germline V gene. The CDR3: CASSLEGPRDTEAFF. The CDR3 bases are TGTGCCAGCAGCTTAGAGGGTCCGAGGGATACTGAAGCTTTCTTT.

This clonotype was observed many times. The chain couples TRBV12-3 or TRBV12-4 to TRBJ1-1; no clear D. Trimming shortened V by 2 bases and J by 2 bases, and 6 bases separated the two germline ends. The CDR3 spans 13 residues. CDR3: CASSLTRNTEAFF. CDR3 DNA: TGTGCCAGCAGTTTAACGCGAAACACTGAAGCTTTCTTT.

The CDR3 spells CASSSGAGSFF. CDR3 nucleotides: TGTGCCAGCAGTTCCGGGGCCGGCTCGTTCTTC. The V gene is TRBV6-5, the J gene TRBJ2-1; D tentatively fits TRBD1 or TRBD2 (5 bases each). Trimming pared 4 bases from V and 15 bases from J, leaving 13 bases between. Germline V gene data show CDR1 as MNHEY and CDR2 as SVGAGI. The CDR3 contains 11 residues.

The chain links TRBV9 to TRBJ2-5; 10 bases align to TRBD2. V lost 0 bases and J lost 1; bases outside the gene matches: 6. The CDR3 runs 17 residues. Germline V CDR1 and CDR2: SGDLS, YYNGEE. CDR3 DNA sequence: TGTGCCAGCAGCGTAGGATTAATAGCGGGAGGCCAAGAGACCCAGTACTTC. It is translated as CASSVGLIAGGQETQYF.

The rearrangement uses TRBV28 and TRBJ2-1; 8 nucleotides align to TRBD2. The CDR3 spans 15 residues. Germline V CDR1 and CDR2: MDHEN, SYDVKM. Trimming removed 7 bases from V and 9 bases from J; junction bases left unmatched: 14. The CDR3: CASTTDSAGVGEQFF. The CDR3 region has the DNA TGTGCCAGCACCACCGACTCAGCGGGAGTGGGTGAGCAGTTCTTC.